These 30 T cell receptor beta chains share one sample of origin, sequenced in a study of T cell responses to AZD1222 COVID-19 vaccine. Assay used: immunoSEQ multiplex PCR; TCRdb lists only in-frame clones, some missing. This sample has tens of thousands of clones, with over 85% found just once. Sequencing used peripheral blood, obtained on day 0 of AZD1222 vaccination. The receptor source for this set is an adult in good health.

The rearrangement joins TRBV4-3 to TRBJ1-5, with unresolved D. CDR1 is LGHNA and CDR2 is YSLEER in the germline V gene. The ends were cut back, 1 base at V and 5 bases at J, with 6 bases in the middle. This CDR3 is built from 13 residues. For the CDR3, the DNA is TGCGCCAGCAGCCAAGGACTGTATCAGCCCCAGCATTTT. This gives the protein CASSQGLYQPQHF.

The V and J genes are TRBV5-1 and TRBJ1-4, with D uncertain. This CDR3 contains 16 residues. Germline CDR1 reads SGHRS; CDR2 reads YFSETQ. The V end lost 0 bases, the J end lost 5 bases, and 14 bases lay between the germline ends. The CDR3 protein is CASSLGAVGRNEKLFF. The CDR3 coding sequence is TGCGCCAGCAGCTTGGGGGCAGTGGGGAGAAATGAAAAACTGTTTTTT.

In DNA form, the CDR3 reads TGTGCCAGTAGTATAGTAGGAGGAGTCACTGAAGCTTTCTTT. This gives the protein CASSIVGGVTEAFF. The genes are TRBV19 and TRBJ1-1; unclear D gene. V was shortened by 1 base and J by 4 bases, with 10 bases between the two germline ends. The V gene's germline CDR1 is LNHDA and CDR2 SQIVND (reference sequence). The CDR3 sequence is 14 residues long.

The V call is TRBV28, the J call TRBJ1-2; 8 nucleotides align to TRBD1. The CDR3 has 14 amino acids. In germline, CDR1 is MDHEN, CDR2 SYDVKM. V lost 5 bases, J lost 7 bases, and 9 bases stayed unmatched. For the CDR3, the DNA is TGTGCCAGCAGTCAGGGGACAGGAGCCCGTGGCTACACCTTC. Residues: CASSQGTGARGYTF.

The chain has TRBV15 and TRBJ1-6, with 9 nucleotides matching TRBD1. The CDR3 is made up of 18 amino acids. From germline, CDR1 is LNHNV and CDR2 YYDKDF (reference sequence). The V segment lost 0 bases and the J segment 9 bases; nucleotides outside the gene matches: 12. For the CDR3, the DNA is TGTGCCACCAGCAGAGATCGCGGGACAGGGCGTAATGGTTCACCCCTCCACTTT. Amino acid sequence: CATSRDRGTGRNGSPLHF.

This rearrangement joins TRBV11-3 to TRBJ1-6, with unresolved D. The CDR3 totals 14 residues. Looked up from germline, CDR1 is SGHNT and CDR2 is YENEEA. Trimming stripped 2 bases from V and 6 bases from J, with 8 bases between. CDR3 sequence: CASSLMLSNSPLHF. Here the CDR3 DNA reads TGTGCCAGCAGCTTAATGTTAAGTAATTCACCCCTCCACTTT.

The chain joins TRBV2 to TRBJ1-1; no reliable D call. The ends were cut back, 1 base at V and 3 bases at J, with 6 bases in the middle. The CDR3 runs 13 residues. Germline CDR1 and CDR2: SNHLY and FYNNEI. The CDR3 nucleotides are TGTGCCAGCAGTGAAGAGTTGTACACTGAAGCTTTCTTT. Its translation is CASSEELYTEAFF.

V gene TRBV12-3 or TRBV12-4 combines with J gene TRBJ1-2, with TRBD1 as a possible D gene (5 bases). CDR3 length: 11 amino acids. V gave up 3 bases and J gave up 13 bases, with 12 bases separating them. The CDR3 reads CASSFKGPLTF. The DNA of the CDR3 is TGTGCCAGCAGTTTTAAGGGACCCCTCACCTTC.

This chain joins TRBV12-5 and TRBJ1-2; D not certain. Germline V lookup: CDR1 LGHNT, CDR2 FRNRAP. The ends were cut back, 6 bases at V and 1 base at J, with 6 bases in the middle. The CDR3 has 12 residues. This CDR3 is CASGQSNYGYTF. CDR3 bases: TGTGCTAGTGGACAAAGTAACTATGGCTACACCTTC.

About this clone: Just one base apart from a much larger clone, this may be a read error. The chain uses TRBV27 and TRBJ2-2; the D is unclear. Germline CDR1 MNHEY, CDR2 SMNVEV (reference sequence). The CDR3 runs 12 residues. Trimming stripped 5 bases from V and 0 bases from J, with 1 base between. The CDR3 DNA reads TGTGCCAGCAGTCCGAACACCGGGGAGCTGTTTTTT. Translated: CASSPNTGELFF.

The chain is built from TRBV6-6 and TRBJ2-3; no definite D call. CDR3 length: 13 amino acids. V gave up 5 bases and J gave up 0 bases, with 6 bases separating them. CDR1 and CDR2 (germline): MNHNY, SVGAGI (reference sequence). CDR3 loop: CASSKDSTDTQYF. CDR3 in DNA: TGTGCCAGCAGTAAGGACAGCACAGATACGCAGTATTTT.

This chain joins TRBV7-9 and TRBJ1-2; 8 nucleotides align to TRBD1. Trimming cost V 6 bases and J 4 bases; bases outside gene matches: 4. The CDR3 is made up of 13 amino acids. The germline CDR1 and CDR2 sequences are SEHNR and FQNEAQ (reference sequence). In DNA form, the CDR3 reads TGTGCCAGCAGGTTGGGACAGGCCTATGGCTACACCTTC. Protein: CASRLGQAYGYTF.

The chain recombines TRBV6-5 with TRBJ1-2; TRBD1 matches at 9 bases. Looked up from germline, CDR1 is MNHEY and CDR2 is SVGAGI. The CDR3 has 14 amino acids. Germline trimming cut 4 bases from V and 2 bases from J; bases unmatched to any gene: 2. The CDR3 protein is CASSSGTGNYGYTF. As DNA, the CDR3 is TGTGCCAGCAGTTCCGGGACAGGGAACTATGGCTACACCTTC.

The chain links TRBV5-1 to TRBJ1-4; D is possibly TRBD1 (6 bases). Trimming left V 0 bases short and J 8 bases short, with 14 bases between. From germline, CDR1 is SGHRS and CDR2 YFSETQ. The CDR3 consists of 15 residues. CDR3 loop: CASSLVEGEEEKLFF. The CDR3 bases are TGCGCCAGCAGCTTGGTTGAGGGGGAAGAGGAAAAACTGTTTTTT.

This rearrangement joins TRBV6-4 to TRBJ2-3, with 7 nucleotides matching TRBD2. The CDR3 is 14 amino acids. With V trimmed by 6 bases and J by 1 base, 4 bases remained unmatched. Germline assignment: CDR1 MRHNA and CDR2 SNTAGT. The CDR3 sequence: CASRNGLGTDTQYF. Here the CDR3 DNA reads TGTGCCAGCAGAAACGGACTAGGCACAGATACGCAGTATTTT.

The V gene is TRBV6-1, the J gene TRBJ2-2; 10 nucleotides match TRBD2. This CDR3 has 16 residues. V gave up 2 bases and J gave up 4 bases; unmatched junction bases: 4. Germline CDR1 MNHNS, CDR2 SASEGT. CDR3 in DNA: TGTGCCAGCAGTGAACGAGCGGGAGGGCTCACCGGGGAGCTGTTTTTT. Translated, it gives CASSERAGGLTGELFF.

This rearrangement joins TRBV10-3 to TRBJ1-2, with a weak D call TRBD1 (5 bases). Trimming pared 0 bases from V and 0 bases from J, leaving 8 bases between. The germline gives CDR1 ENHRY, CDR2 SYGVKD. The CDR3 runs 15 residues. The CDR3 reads CAISESTAANYGYTF. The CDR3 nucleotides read TGTGCCATCAGTGAGTCGACAGCTGCTAACTATGGCTACACCTTC.

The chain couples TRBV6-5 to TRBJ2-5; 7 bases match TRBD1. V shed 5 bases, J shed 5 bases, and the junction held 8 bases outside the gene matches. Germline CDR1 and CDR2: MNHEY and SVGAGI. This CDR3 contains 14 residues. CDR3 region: CASSPTGVDETQYF. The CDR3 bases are TGTGCCAGCAGTCCCACAGGGGTAGACGAGACCCAGTACTTC.

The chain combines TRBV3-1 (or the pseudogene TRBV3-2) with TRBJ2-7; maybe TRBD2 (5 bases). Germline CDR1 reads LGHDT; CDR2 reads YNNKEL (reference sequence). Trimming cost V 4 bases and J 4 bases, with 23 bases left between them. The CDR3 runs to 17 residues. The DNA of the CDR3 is TGTGCCAGCAGCCCACACCGGGGAGCCACTCGAAGATACGAGCAGTACTTC. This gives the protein CASSPHRGATRRYEQYF.

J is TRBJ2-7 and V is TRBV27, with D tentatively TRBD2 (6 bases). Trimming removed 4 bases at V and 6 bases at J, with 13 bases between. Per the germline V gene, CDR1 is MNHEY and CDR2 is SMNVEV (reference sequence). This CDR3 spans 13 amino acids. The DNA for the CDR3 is TGTGCCAGCAGTTGGGGAGGAGAGGGCGAGCAGTACTTC. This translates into CASSWGGEGEQYF.

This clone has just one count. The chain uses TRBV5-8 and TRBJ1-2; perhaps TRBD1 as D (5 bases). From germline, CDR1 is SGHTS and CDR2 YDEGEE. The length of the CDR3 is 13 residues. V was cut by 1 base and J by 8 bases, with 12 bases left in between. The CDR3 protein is CASSLSRGSGYTF. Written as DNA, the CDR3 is TGTGCCAGCAGCTTGTCGAGGGGAAGCGGCTACACCTTC.

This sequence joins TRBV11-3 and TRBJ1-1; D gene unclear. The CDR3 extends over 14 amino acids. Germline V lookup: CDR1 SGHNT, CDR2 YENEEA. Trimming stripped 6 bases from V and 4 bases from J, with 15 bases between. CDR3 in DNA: TGTGCCAGCAGGCTGACCGTGGGGTTCACTGAAGCTTTCTTT. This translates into CASRLTVGFTEAFF.

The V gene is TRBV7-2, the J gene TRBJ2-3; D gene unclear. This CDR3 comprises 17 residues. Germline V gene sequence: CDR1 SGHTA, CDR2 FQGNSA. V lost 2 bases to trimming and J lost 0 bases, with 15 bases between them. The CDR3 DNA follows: TGTGCCAGCAGCTTAAGGGCGGCCTATACTAGCACAGATACGCAGTATTTT. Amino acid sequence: CASSLRAAYTSTDTQYF.

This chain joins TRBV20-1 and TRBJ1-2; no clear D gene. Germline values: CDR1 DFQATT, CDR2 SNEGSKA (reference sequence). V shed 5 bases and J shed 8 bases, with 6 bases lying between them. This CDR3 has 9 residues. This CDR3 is CSARPGYTF. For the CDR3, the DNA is TGCAGTGCTCGACCCGGCTACACCTTC.

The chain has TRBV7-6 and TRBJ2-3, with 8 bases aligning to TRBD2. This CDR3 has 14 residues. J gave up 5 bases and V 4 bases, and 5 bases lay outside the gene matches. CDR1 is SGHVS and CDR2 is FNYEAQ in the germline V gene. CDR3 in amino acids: CASSSPGLGDTQYF. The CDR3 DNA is TGTGCCAGCAGCTCCCCGGGACTAGGAGATACGCAGTATTTT.

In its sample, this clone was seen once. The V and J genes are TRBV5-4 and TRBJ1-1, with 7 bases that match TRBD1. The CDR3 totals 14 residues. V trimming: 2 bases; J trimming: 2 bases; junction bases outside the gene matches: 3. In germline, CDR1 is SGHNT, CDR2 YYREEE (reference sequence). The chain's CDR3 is CASSFRQGNTEAFF. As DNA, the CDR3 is TGTGCCAGCAGCTTCAGACAGGGTAACACTGAAGCTTTCTTT.

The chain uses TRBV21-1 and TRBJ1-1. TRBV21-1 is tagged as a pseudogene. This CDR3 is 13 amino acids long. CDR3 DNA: TGTGCCAGCAAACCGGGATCGGCCACTGAAGCTTTCTTT. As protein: CASKPGSATEAFF.

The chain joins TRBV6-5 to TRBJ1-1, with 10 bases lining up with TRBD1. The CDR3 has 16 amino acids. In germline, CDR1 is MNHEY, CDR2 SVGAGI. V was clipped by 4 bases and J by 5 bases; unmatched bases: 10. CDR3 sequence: CASSSQTGGGWTEAFF. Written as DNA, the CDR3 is TGTGCCAGCAGTTCACAGACAGGGGGCGGATGGACTGAAGCTTTCTTT.

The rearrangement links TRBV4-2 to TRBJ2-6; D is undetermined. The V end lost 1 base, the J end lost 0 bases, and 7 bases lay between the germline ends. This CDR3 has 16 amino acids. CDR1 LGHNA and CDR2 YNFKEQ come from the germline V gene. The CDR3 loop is CASSQAFSSGANVLTF. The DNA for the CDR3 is TGTGCCAGCAGCCAAGCCTTTTCCTCTGGGGCCAACGTCCTGACTTTC.

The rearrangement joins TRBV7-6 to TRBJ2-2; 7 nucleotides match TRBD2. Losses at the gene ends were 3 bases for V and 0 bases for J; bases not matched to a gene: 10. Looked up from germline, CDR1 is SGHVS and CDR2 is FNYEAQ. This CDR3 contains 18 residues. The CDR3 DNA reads TGTGCCAGCAGCTTTCTCCCGGGGGGACTCTCGAACACCGGGGAGCTGTTTTTT. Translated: CASSFLPGGLSNTGELFF.